The rows below give T cell receptor beta chains drawn from one sample of a study of T cells in Graves' hyperthyroidism and ophthalmopathy. MiXCR was run by TCRdb on the multiplex PCR reads, yielding one entry per CDR3 protein. The table records 300,000 to 450,000 distinct CDR3 sequences, approximately 15% of them present only once. Sequenced: blood. The receptors here all came from a woman aged 25 to 39 with Graves' ophthalmopathy. Each CDR3 is given with its conserved first and last residue. A D gene is named only where the DNA matches it firmly. Where a row states a size, it is once, few, many or the class of an expanded clone; other rows omit it.

D	V	size	J	CDR3	DNA
NA	TRBV12-3/TRBV12-4	many	TRBJ2-1	CASSPGNEQFF	TGTGCCAGCAGCCCAGGCAATGAGCAGTTCTTC
NA	TRBV11-2	many	TRBJ1-1	CASSSLGVLGAFF	TGTGCCAGCAGCTCCCTCGGGGTCCTTGGAGCTTTCTTT
TRBD1	TRBV18	many	TRBJ1-1	CASSPRQGGKSTEAFF	TGTGCCAGCTCACCCCGACAGGGGGGGAAGAGCACTGAAGCTTTCTTT
TRBD2	TRBV24-1	many	TRBJ2-1	CATSQAGGAYNEQFF	TGTGCCACCAGTCAAGCCGGGGGGGCCTACAATGAGCAGTTCTTC
TRBD1	TRBV5-6	NA	TRBJ1-2	CASSPRGPGGVLGYTF	TGTGCCAGCAGCCCGCGAGGGCCAGGGGGCGTCTTAGGCTACACCTTC
TRBD1	TRBV5-6	many	TRBJ2-7	CASRHRQGGYEQYF	TGTGCCAGCAGACATCGACAGGGTGGCTACGAGCAGTACTTC
NA	TRBV2	many	TRBJ1-5	CASSESPGRGQPQHF	TGTGCCAGCAGTGAGTCTCCCGGGAGAGGTCAGCCCCAGCATTTT
TRBD1	TRBV20-1	few	TRBJ1-5	CSAREGDRGPRPQHF	TGCAGTGCTAGAGAAGGTGACAGGGGGCCTAGGCCCCAGCATTTT
NA	TRBV5-1	NA	TRBJ2-1	CASSTSAEQFF	TGCGCCAGCAGCACGTCAGCTGAGCAGTTCTTC
TRBD2	TRBV5-4	many	TRBJ2-5	CASSPSSGGAQTQYF	TGTGCCAGCAGCCCTTCTAGCGGGGGGGCTCAGACCCAGTACTTC
NA	TRBV7-2	many	TRBJ2-7	CASSLGEILYQQYF	NA
NA	TRBV11-2	few	TRBJ2-7	CASSRPYEQYF	TGTGCCAGCAGCCGTCCCTACGAGCAGTACTTC
NA	TRBV5-1	many	TRBJ2-3	CASSLGGIRTDTQYF	TGCGCCAGCAGCTTGGGAGGTATCAGGACAGATACGCAGTATTTT
TRBD1	TRBV6-1	many	TRBJ2-5	CASSDSGGLETQYF	TGTGCCAGCAGTGATTCAGGGGGTCTAGAGACCCAGTACTTC
NA	TRBV2	many	TRBJ2-3	CASSAQDSLASTDTQYF	TGTGCCAGCAGTGCCCAGGACAGCTTGGCTAGCACAGATACGCAGTATTTT
TRBD2	TRBV12-3/TRBV12-4	many	TRBJ2-2	CASSPQAGGVRTGELFF	TGTGCCAGCAGTCCTCAGGCGGGGGGGGTTCGCACCGGGGAGCTGTTTTTT
NA	TRBV6-2/TRBV6-3	many	TRBJ1-4	CASSYPDGGEKLFF	TGTGCCAGCAGTTACCCGGACGGAGGTGAAAAACTGTTTTTT
NA	TRBV18	many	TRBJ1-2	CASSPGQGQYGYTF	TGTGCCAGCTCACCAGGGCAGGGTCAGTATGGCTACACCTTC
NA	TRBV11-2	many	TRBJ1-1	CASSLEWGGLPEAFF	TGTGCCAGCAGCTTAGAATGGGGGGGCCTCCCTGAAGCTTTCTTT
TRBD1	TRBV20-1	few	TRBJ1-1	CSAGQGYEAFF	TGCAGCGCCGGACAGGGCTATGAAGCTTTCTTT
TRBD2	TRBV5-1	NA	TRBJ2-3	CASSLGLAGTLQYF	TGTGCCAGCAGCTTGGGACTAGCGGGGACGCTGCAGTATTTT
TRBD2	TRBV4-2	NA	TRBJ2-7	CASSPSGRETYEQYF	TGTGCCAGCAGTCCTAGCGGGAGAGAGACCTACGAGCAGTACTTC
NA	TRBV24-1	NA	TRBJ1-1	CATSDFGTRAFF	TGTGCCACCAGTGATTTCGGGACTAGGGCTTTCTTT
NA	TRBV19	NA	TRBJ1-5	CASSNGGPQHF	TGTGCCAGTAGTAACGGGGGGCCCCAGCATTTT
NA	TRBV28	few	TRBJ1-3	CASSLVFGGGAGLYTIYF	TGTGCCAGCAGTCTAGTTTTTGGAGGGGGTGCAGGGTTATACACCATATATTTT
NA	TRBV6-1	NA	TRBJ1-1	CASSEQGRAFF	TGTGCCAGCAGTGAACAGGGACGAGCTTTCTTT
NA	TRBV3-1	many	TRBJ2-3	CASSQRSGLRRDTQYF	TGTGCCAGCAGCCAACGTTCGGGACTTCGTAGGGATACGCAGTATTTT
NA	TRBV4-1	once	TRBJ1-1	CASSQEFVGGRTEAFF	TGCGCCAGCAGCCAAGAATTTGTAGGAGGTCGGACTGAAGCTTTCTTT
NA	TRBV9	NA	TRBJ2-3	CASSAHPRGSTDTQYF	TGTGCCAGCAGCGCCCATCCCCGGGGGAGCACAGATACGCAGTATTTT
NA	TRBV3-1	many	TRBJ2-1	CASSQGSWNEQFF	TGTGCCAGCAGCCAAGGTAGCTGGAATGAGCAGTTCTTC
NA	TRBV30	many	TRBJ2-3	CAWSAPGGAPRPDTQYF	TGTGCCTGGAGTGCGCCAGGCGGGGCCCCGAGGCCAGATACGCAGTATTTT
NA	TRBV7-9	few	TRBJ2-5	CASSPGWGLQETQYF	TGTGCCAGCAGCCCGGGGTGGGGGCTCCAAGAGACCCAGTACTTC
NA	TRBV30	many	TRBJ1-6	CAWIGTSYNSPLHF	TGTGCTTGGATCGGGACAAGCTATAATTCACCCCTCCACTTT
TRBD1	TRBV7-2	many	TRBJ2-7	CASSWSRDRVYEQYF	TGTGCCAGCAGCTGGTCCCGGGACAGGGTCTACGAGCAGTACTTC
NA	TRBV5-1	NA	TRBJ1-4	CASSNRATNEKLFF	TGCGCCAGCAGCAACCGGGCAACTAATGAAAAACTGTTTTTT
TRBD2	TRBV20-1	NA	TRBJ2-7	CSARITGTSGGAGYEQYF	TGCAGTGCTAGAATAACCGGGACTAGCGGGGGTGCCGGGTACGAGCAGTACTTC
TRBD1	TRBV20-1	NA	TRBJ1-2	CSADRTGDGYTF	TGCAGTGCGGACCGGACAGGGGATGGCTACACCTTC
TRBD2	TRBV12-3/TRBV12-4	NA	TRBJ2-5	CASSTLAGVKETQYF	TGTGCCAGCAGTACTCTAGCGGGGGTGAAGGAGACCCAGTACTTC
NA	TRBV7-2	many	TRBJ2-3	CASSLGMRDTQYF	TGTGCCAGCAGCCTAGGGATGCGGGATACGCAGTATTTT
NA	TRBV12-3/TRBV12-4	many	TRBJ1-2	CASSLLGASGFRGYTF	TGTGCCAGCAGTTTGCTTGGGGCGTCGGGATTCCGTGGCTACACCTTC
TRBD1	TRBV5-1	many	TRBJ1-1	CASSLGQGITEAFF	TGCGCCAGCAGCTTGGGACAGGGGATCACTGAAGCTTTCTTT
NA	TRBV6-1	many	TRBJ1-1	CASNGGWNTEAFF	TGTGCCAGCAATGGAGGGTGGAACACTGAAGCTTTCTTT
NA	TRBV20-1	many	TRBJ1-1	CSTTENTEAFF	TGCAGTACAACAGAGAACACTGAAGCTTTCTTT
NA	TRBV19	many	TRBJ2-1	CASSLRYNEQFF	TGTGCCAGTAGTCTGAGATACAATGAGCAGTTCTTC
TRBD1	TRBV24-1	NA	TRBJ1-1	CVTSDFRAGTANTEAFF	TGTGTCACCAGTGATTTTAGGGCCGGGACAGCGAACACTGAAGCTTTCTTT
NA	TRBV7-9	few	TRBJ2-4	CASSLRGMVLLAKNIQYF	TGTGCCAGCAGCTTACGGGGCATGGTACTTTTAGCCAAAAACATTCAGTACTTC
NA	TRBV6-1	many	TRBJ1-1	CASSELGLLNTEAFF	TGTGCCAGCAGTGAACTCGGACTTTTGAACACTGAAGCTTTCTTT
NA	TRBV5-1	many	TRBJ1-5	CASIPTQLGPHQPQHF	TGCGCCAGCATACCCACCCAGTTGGGGCCGCACCAGCCCCAGCATTTT
NA	TRBV5-1	few	TRBJ2-5	CASSPTGNQETQYF	TGCGCCAGCAGCCCGACCGGAAACCAAGAGACCCAGTACTTC
NA	TRBV20-1	many	TRBJ2-2	CSARDHGGQGGELFF	TGCAGTGCTAGAGATCACGGGGGGCAGGGCGGGGAGCTGTTTTTT
NA	TRBV6-1	many	TRBJ2-2	CASRRDSVGELFF	TGTGCCAGCAGACGCGATTCGGTGGGGGAGCTGTTTTTT
TRBD2	TRBV3-1	NA	TRBJ2-7	CASSLLAGEQYF	TGTGCCAGCAGCCTTCTAGCGGGGGAGCAGTACTTC
NA	TRBV5-6	many	TRBJ2-5	CASSPPLVGETQYF	TGTGCCAGCAGCCCCCCATTAGTCGGGGAGACCCAGTACTTC
TRBD1	TRBV9	NA	TRBJ1-4	CASSVGTGEKLFF	TGTGCCAGCAGCGTGGGGACAGGGGAAAAACTGTTTTTT
NA	TRBV5-1	many	TRBJ2-7	CASSPPGSYEQYF	TGCGCCAGCAGCCCCCCCGGCTCCTACGAGCAGTACTTC